This T cell receptor (beta chain) was documented in a study of CD8 T cell repertoires and HIV-1 epitope variants. Across the study: T cells were stimulated with Twenty-five Gag and Nef peptides separately. Epitopes were three Gag families plus Nef HW9 and YT9.

Trimming took 2 bases from V and 7 from J, leaving 21 bases between them. This CDR3 has 17 amino acids. Per the germline V gene, CDR1 is MNHEY and CDR2 is SMNVEV (reference sequence). The method was immunoSEQ multiplex PCR; TCRdb's version includes in-frame clones alone and lacks a portion of them. In the table there are around 5,100 clones, more than 60% of which are singletons. This clone was counted once. Its specificity is unknown. Sequencing was carried out using cultured CD8+ T cells derived from PBMCs. This TCR was sampled from a male donor with HIV. The chain recombines TRBV27 with TRBJ2-4, with D perhaps matching TRBD2 (6 bases). The CDR3 DNA sequence: TGTGCCAGCAGTTTACTCACCACCGGACGGGACTCGAACATTCAGTACTTC. Translation: CASSLLTTGRDSNIQYF.